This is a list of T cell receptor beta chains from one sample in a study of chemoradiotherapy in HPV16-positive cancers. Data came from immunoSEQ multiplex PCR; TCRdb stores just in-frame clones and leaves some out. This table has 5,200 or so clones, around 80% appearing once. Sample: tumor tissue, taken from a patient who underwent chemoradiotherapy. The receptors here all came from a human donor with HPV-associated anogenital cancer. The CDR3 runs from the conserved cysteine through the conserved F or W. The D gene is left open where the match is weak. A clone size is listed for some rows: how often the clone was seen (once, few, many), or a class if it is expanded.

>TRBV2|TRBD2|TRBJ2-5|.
CASSAGLAGLKTQYF
TGTGCCAGCAGTGCAGGGCTAGCGGGGCTCAAGACCCAGTACTTC
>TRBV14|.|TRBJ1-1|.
CASRGYTEAFF
TGTGCCAGCAGAGGATACACTGAAGCTTTCTTT
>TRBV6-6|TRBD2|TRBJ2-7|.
CASSFGGVSYEQYF
TGTGCCAGCAGTTTCGGGGGGGTCTCCTACGAGCAGTACTTC
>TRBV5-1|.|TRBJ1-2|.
CASSPGTPGPRGYTF
TGCGCCAGCAGCCCGGGGACCCCTGGACCTCGGGGCTACACCTTC
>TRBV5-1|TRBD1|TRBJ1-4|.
CASSQQGEREKLFF
TGCGCCAGCAGCCAGCAGGGGGAGAGAGAAAAACTGTTTTTT
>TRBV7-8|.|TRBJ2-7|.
CASSLEGTGLLRPTYEQYF
TGTGCCAGCAGCTTAGAGGGTACAGGACTACTTAGACCTACCTACGAGCAGTACTTC
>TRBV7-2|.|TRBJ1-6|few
CASSLGQPVSLHF
TGTGCCAGCAGCTTAGGACAGCCGGTCTCCCTCCACTTT
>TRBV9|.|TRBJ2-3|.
CASSVEGVNSMYTQYF
TGTGCCAGCAGCGTAGAGGGGGTTAATAGCATGTATACGCAGTATTTT
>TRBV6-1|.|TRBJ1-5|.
CASRGQTNQPQHF
TGTGCCAGCAGAGGACAAACCAATCAGCCCCAGCATTTT
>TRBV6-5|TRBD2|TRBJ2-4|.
CASSYSGGVGNIQYF
TGTGCCAGCAGTTACTCTGGGGGGGTCGGAAACATTCAGTACTTC
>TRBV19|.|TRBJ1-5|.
CASSISENQPQHF
TGTGCCAGTAGTATAAGTGAGAATCAGCCCCAGCATTTT
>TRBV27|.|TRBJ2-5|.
CASGPRLHQETQYF
TGTGCCAGCGGTCCGAGACTGCACCAAGAGACCCAGTACTTC
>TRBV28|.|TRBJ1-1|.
CASILGGVTEAFF
TGTGCCAGCATCCTGGGGGGCGTAACTGAAGCTTTCTTT
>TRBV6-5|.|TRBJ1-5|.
CASSPTQYSNQPQHF
TGTGCCAGCAGTCCTACACAGTATAGCAATCAGCCCCAGCATTTT
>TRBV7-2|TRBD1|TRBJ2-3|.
CASSFRDRGRDTQYF
TGTGCCAGCAGCTTCCGGGACAGGGGGCGAGATACGCAGTATTTT
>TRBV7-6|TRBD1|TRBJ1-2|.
CASSPGQGEGYTF
TGTGCCAGCAGCCCGGGACAGGGGGAAGGCTACACCTTC
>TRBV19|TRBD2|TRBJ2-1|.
CASSFVAGAYNEQFF
TGTGCCAGTAGTTTCGTAGCGGGGGCGTACAATGAGCAGTTCTTC
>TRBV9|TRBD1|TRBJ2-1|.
CASSLRQGEINEQFF
TGTGCCAGCAGCCTAAGACAGGGGGAGATCAATGAGCAGTTCTTC
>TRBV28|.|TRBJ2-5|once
CATQQLQGKETQYF
TGTGCCACCCAACAACTACAGGGTAAAGAGACCCAGTACTTC
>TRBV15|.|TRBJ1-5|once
CATSRGAGTFDQPQHF
TGTGCCACCAGCAGGGGGGCAGGGACATTTGATCAGCCCCAGCATTTT
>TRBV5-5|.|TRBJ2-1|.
CASSRVGDNEQFF
TGTGCCAGCAGCCGGGTGGGGGATAATGAGCAGTTCTTC
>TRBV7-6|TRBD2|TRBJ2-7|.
CASTGLAGEGEQYF
TGTGCCAGCACAGGACTAGCGGGGGAGGGCGAGCAGTACTTC
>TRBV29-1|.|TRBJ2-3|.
CSVSRGDTQYF
TGCAGCGTATCTAGGGGAGATACGCAGTATTTT
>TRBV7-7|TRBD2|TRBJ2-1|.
CASSSGLAGTNEQFF
TGTGCCAGCAGCTCAGGACTAGCGGGGACGAATGAGCAGTTCTTC
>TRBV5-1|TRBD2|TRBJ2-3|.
CASSINSGDGDTQYF
TGCGCCAGCAGCATAAATAGCGGGGATGGAGATACGCAGTATTTT